This T cell receptor beta chain is from a study of blood T cell repertoires in COVID-19. Overall study context: Italy, Spain and the United States were the sources of the convalescent and acute COVID-19 samples. The cDNA or gDNA used as material had been derived from T cells, B-cell-depleted T cells, or PBMCs.

In the original processing: Amplifying reference gene primers gave estimates of nucleated cell counts. The protocol was immunoSEQ multiplex PCR, while the TCRdb copy is restricted to in-frame clones and leaves out a portion. Clone size and V and J calls were adopted from that table, with D and trimming inferred from the DNA. The table shows 210,000 or so clones, with 70% to 85% occurring only once. This CDR3 has 20 amino acids. The V and J ends lost 2 bases and 8 bases, in that order; junction bases with no gene match: 18. Looked up from germline, CDR1 is MNHNS and CDR2 is SASEGT. Sequences were obtained from peripheral blood. V gene TRBV6-1 combines with J gene TRBJ2-2; TRBD2 agrees at 12 bases. The sequence was obtained from a man aged 50-60 years who had recovered from COVID-19. The chain's CDR3 is CASSEFHHIGLAGSFGELFF. CDR3 sequence (DNA): TGTGCCAGCAGTGAATTTCATCATATTGGACTAGCGGGATCGTTTGGGGAGCTGTTTTTT.